This paragraph reports one T cell receptor (beta chain). The sample is drawn from a study of T-cell memory formation after mild COVID-19. The CDR3 sequence is 17 residues long. Germline CDR1 SEHNR, CDR2 FQNEAQ (reference sequence). The trim removed 5 bases at V and 5 bases at J, leaving 16 bases unmatched. MiXCR was run by TCRdb on the 5' RACE reads, yielding one entry per CDR3 protein. Seen here are roughly 510,000 distinct CDR3 sequences, roughly 17% observed once, and the top ten hold less than 10%. The source of this sequence is an adult woman who had mild COVID-19 (a few samples of this study predate the infection). Cell type and time point are not known. The sequencing input was PBMCs or a T cell subset sorted from them (not recorded which). The chain couples TRBV7-9 to TRBJ2-5; 8 nucleotides agree with TRBD2. CDR3 sequence: CASSPPPGGRRWETQYF. The CDR3 nucleotides are TGTGCCAGCAGCCCCCCACCGGGCGGGAGGAGATGGGAGACCCAGTACTTC.